A single sample gave rise to the 30 T cell receptor beta chains below, sequenced in a study of blood T cell repertoires in COVID-19. Sequencing was performed with immunoSEQ multiplex PCR; in TCRdb, only in-frame clones are kept and a portion is missing. The sample records roughly 70,000 clones, approximately 75% being singletons. The sequenced sample consisted of peripheral blood. The source is a woman aged 55-69 years with acute or convalescent COVID-19.

The V call is TRBV13, the J call TRBJ2-1; maybe TRBD1 (5 bases). Germline-derived CDR1 and CDR2 are PRHDT and FYEKMQ (reference sequence). CDR3 length equals 18 residues. Trimming cost V 4 bases and J 0 bases, with 19 bases left between them. The CDR3 region is CASSSSTGSESSYNEQFF. CDR3 DNA: TGTGCCAGCAGCTCATCTACAGGTTCCGAAAGCTCCTACAATGAGCAGTTCTTC.

This clone has just one count. V and J are TRBV6-5 and TRBJ1-6; D not resolved. CDR1 and CDR2 from the germline V gene are MNHEY and SVGAGI. The CDR3 covers 13 residues. The ends were cut back, 7 bases at V and 5 bases at J, with 9 bases in the middle. The CDR3 DNA sequence: TGTGCCAGCACTCGGTTGGATAATTCACCCCTCCACTTT. Translated: CASTRLDNSPLHF.

This chain joins TRBV19 and TRBJ2-2, with D tentatively TRBD1 (5 bases). Trimming stripped 7 bases from V and 8 bases from J, with 14 bases between. Per the germline V gene, CDR1 is LNHDA and CDR2 is SQIVND (reference sequence). The CDR3 is 13 residues long. CDR3 in amino acids: CASNTVGDGELFF. The CDR3 DNA reads TGTGCCAGTAATACGGTAGGGGATGGGGAGCTGTTTTTT.

The V and J genes are TRBV18 and TRBJ1-1, with D unresolved. The CDR3 totals 14 residues. Germline V gene sequence: CDR1 KGHSH, CDR2 LQKENI. Trimming shortened V by 4 bases and J by 0 bases, and 9 bases separated the two germline ends. The CDR3 region is CASSRTGMNTEAFF. The CDR3 DNA follows: TGTGCCAGCTCACGAACCGGGATGAACACTGAAGCTTTCTTT.

The chain recombines TRBV6-6 with TRBJ2-1; the match to TRBD2 covers 12 bases. Germline trimming cut 5 bases from V and 9 bases from J; bases unmatched to any gene: 11. The CDR3 contains 16 residues. CDR1 MNHNY and CDR2 SVGAGI come from the germline V gene (reference sequence). The CDR3: CASSRPSSGGAGEQFF. The CDR3 coding sequence is TGTGCCAGCAGTCGCCCCTCTAGCGGGGGGGCGGGTGAGCAGTTCTTC.

The count of this clone is one. The chain combines TRBV9 with TRBJ2-2; 7 positions match TRBD2. This CDR3 is built from 14 residues. J lost 6 bases, V lost 0 bases, and 2 bases had no gene match. CDR1 and CDR2 from the germline V gene are SGDLS and YYNGEE. The CDR3 spells CASSVAGLAGELFF. In DNA, the CDR3 is TGTGCCAGCAGCGTAGCTGGACTAGCCGGGGAGCTGTTTTTT.

The V gene is TRBV4-1, the J gene TRBJ1-5; 10 positions match TRBD1. The V and J ends lost 3 bases and 1 base, in that order; junction bases with no gene match: 3. The germline V gene has CDR1 MGHRA and CDR2 YSYEKL. The CDR3 has 16 residues. The CDR3 bases are TGCGCCAGCAGCCAGAGACAGGGGGCGAGCAATCAGCCCCAGCATTTT. Its protein is CASSQRQGASNQPQHF.

This rearrangement joins TRBV5-4 to TRBJ2-5, with 8 bases identical to TRBD2. Germline V CDR1 and CDR2: SGHNT, YYREEE (reference sequence). V shed 2 bases, J shed 4 bases, and the junction held 7 bases outside the gene matches. The CDR3 covers 15 residues. In DNA, the CDR3 is TGTGCCAGCAGCTTTTCCGGGGGGGGAATAGAGACCCAGTACTTC. It yields the protein CASSFSGGGIETQYF.

The chain employs TRBV10-3 and TRBJ1-4; D possibly corresponds to TRBD1 (5 bases). The V end was cut by 6 bases, the J end by 0 bases, with 11 bases between. CDR1 ENHRY and CDR2 SYGVKD come from the germline V gene. The CDR3 runs 15 residues. CDR3 DNA sequence: TGTGCCATCAGCGATGGGGGGGCAACTAATGAAAAACTGTTTTTT. As protein: CAISDGGATNEKLFF.

Ten or more counts support this clone. V and J are TRBV11-2 and TRBJ2-5, with a weak D call TRBD2 (5 bases). CDR3 length: 15 residues. V lost 6 bases, J lost 1 base, and 15 bases lay in between. Germline V gene sequence: CDR1 SGHAT, CDR2 FQNNGV. CDR3 in amino acids: CASRPLRGSQETQYF. The CDR3 nucleotides read TGTGCCAGCAGGCCCTTGAGAGGGTCCCAAGAGACCCAGTACTTC.

The chain is built from TRBV18 and TRBJ2-1; TRBD1 aligns across 7 bases. Trimming removed 3 bases from V and 3 bases from J; junction bases left unmatched: 2. The CDR3 loop spans 14 amino acids. CDR1 KGHSH and CDR2 LQKENI come from the germline V gene. Written as DNA, the CDR3 is TGTGCCAGCTCACCGGACAGGATCTACAATGAGCAGTTCTTC. This sequence encodes CASSPDRIYNEQFF.

The chain is built from TRBV5-1 and TRBJ1-2; D not certain. V gave up 3 bases and J gave up 3 bases, with 12 bases separating them. Germline CDR1 reads SGHRS; CDR2 reads YFSETQ. CDR3 length: 14 amino acids. The CDR3 DNA sequence: TGCGCCAGCAGCTCCCTGCGGTCAGACTATGGCTACACCTTC. Protein product: CASSSLRSDYGYTF.

V usage is TRBV12-3 or TRBV12-4 and J usage is TRBJ2-3; D ambiguous. Trimming pared 2 bases from V and 10 bases from J, leaving 10 bases between. CDR3 length: 12 amino acids. This chain's CDR3 is CASSLLTSAQYF. CDR3 coding DNA: TGTGCCAGCAGTTTATTGACTTCCGCGCAGTATTTT.

The rearrangement uses TRBV7-9 and TRBJ1-4; 7 bases match TRBD1. The CDR3 contains 15 residues. Germline trimming cut 5 bases from V and 5 bases from J; bases unmatched to any gene: 8. CDR1 is SEHNR and CDR2 is FQNEAQ in the germline V gene (reference sequence). CDR3 loop: CASSPVFRGNEKLFF. As DNA, the CDR3 is TGTGCCAGCAGCCCCGTATTCAGGGGGAATGAAAAACTGTTTTTT. The full variable domain, with the rest looked up from reference TRBV7-9 and TRBJ1-4, is DTGVSQNPRHKITKRGQNVTFRCDPISEHNRLYWYRQTLGQGPEFLTYFQNEAQLEKSRLLSDRFSAERPKGSFSTLEIQRTEQGDSAMYLCASSPVFRGNEKLFFGSGTQLSVL.

The rearrangement joins TRBV27 to TRBJ1-3, with 8 nucleotides matching TRBD1. The length of the CDR3 is 16 residues. From germline, CDR1 is MNHEY and CDR2 SMNVEV (reference sequence). V was clipped by 6 bases and J by 0 bases; unmatched bases: 7. Here the CDR3 reads CASRRTGTVSGNTIYF. The CDR3 DNA reads as TGTGCCAGCAGGAGGACAGGGACTGTCTCTGGAAACACCATATATTTT.

V and J are TRBV7-3 and TRBJ2-6, with 9 bases matching TRBD1. With V trimmed by 6 bases and J by 2 bases, 8 bases remained unmatched. Looked up from germline, CDR1 is SGHTA and CDR2 is FQGTGA. The CDR3 runs 17 residues. CDR3 sequence: CASSTTGGSAGANVLTF. The CDR3 DNA reads as TGTGCCAGCAGTACTACAGGGGGCAGCGCTGGGGCCAACGTCCTGACTTTC.

This chain joins TRBV11-2 and TRBJ2-5; 8 bases fit TRBD2. CDR3 length: 16 amino acids. Per germline, CDR1 SGHAT and CDR2 FQNNGV. J lost 1 base, V lost 3 bases, and 7 bases had no gene match. CDR3 protein: CASSFLGGGFQETQYF. In nucleotides, the CDR3 is TGTGCCAGCAGCTTTCTTGGCGGGGGGTTCCAAGAGACCCAGTACTTC.

This chain uses TRBV4-3 with TRBJ2-2, with D perhaps matching TRBD2 (6 bases). The CDR3 is 16 residues long. Trimming removed 0 bases at V and 5 bases at J, with 13 bases between. Germline assignment: CDR1 LGHNA and CDR2 YSLEER. CDR3 sequence reads: CASSQDLASVTGELFF. In DNA form, the CDR3 reads TGCGCCAGCAGCCAAGATCTAGCGTCGGTAACCGGGGAGCTGTTTTTT.

The chain couples TRBV10-3 to TRBJ2-1; TRBD1 matches 9 bases. Germline V CDR1 and CDR2: ENHRY, SYGVKD. V was clipped by 6 bases and J by 8 bases; unmatched bases: 8. The CDR3 loop spans 14 amino acids. CDR3 sequence: CAIREQGASYEQFF. The CDR3 coding sequence is TGTGCCATCAGAGAACAGGGGGCGTCTTATGAGCAGTTCTTC.

The chain couples TRBV9 to TRBJ2-2, with 10 bases lining up with TRBD2. The V segment lost 0 bases and the J segment 3 bases; nucleotides outside the gene matches: 5. Germline CDR1 and CDR2: SGDLS and YYNGEE. The CDR3 loop spans 17 amino acids. CDR3 in amino acids: CASSVGSGGPYTGELFF. CDR3 nucleotide sequence: TGTGCCAGCAGCGTAGGTAGCGGGGGGCCCTACACCGGGGAGCTGTTTTTT.

The V call is TRBV28, the J call TRBJ1-6; tentative D call: TRBD1 (5 bases). The CDR3 extends over 16 amino acids. Per the germline V gene, CDR1 is MDHEN and CDR2 is SYDVKM. The germline V and J ends were trimmed by 4 bases and 6 bases, with 16 bases remaining between them. For the CDR3, the DNA is TGTGCCAGCAGTTGGGGGGACTATAGTCGTAATTCACCCCTCCACTTT. Translating gives CASSWGDYSRNSPLHF.

This chain joins TRBV14 and TRBJ1-2; D possibly corresponds to TRBD1 (6 bases). The CDR3 length is 14 residues. Germline V gene data show CDR1 as SGHDN and CDR2 as FVKESK. V was cut by 4 bases and J by 8 bases, with 17 bases left in between. The CDR3 is CASSPLNRARGYTF. The CDR3 bases are TGTGCCAGCAGCCCGCTAAACAGGGCTCGGGGCTACACCTTC.

This clone occurred a few times. The V gene is TRBV28, the J gene TRBJ1-4, with 10 bases identical to TRBD1. Germline CDR1 is MDHEN and CDR2 is SYDVKM. The CDR3 consists of 16 residues. V lost 3 bases to trimming and J lost 6 bases; unmatched junction nucleotides: 7. The DNA for the CDR3 is TGTGCCAGCAGTTTGGCCTCCGGGACAGGGGATGAAAAACTGTTTTTT. This codes for CASSLASGTGDEKLFF.

Only a few counts were recorded for this clone. J is TRBJ2-1 and V is TRBV2; 14 bases are shared with TRBD2. V trimming: 8 bases; J trimming: 4 bases; junction bases outside the gene matches: 10. The CDR3 consists of 17 residues. CDR1 and CDR2 from the germline V gene are SNHLY and FYNNEI. CDR3 in amino acids: CASPGLAGAGQYNEQFF. Here the CDR3 DNA reads TGTGCCAGCCCGGGACTAGCGGGGGCCGGGCAATACAATGAGCAGTTCTTC.

V usage is TRBV6-1 and J usage is TRBJ2-6; perhaps TRBD1 as D (5 bases). CDR1 and CDR2 from the germline V gene are MNHNS and SASEGT. The V and J ends lost 2 bases and 2 bases respectively, with 7 bases between them. The CDR3 consists of 15 residues. The CDR3 sequence is CASSETGTGANVLTF. The CDR3 coding sequence is TGTGCCAGCAGTGAAACAGGTACTGGGGCCAACGTCCTGACTTTC.

This clone was detected only a few times. The chain links TRBV6-5 to TRBJ2-7; maybe TRBD1 (5 bases). The germline V and J ends were trimmed by 10 bases and 3 bases, with 22 bases remaining between them. The germline V gene encodes CDR1 MNHEY and CDR2 SVGAGI. This CDR3 spans 15 amino acids. The CDR3 loop is CATSSLTVGLYEQYF. The DNA for the CDR3 is TGTGCCACCTCTTCTCTGACGGTGGGGCTCTACGAGCAGTACTTC.

The chain uses TRBV27 and TRBJ2-7, with D perhaps TRBD1 (6 bases). Trimming cost V 3 bases and J 2 bases, with 14 bases left between them. Per germline, CDR1 MNHEY and CDR2 SMNVEV (reference sequence). The CDR3 loop spans 15 amino acids. In nucleotides, the CDR3 is TGTGCCAGCAGTTTGAGTGGGGACAAACCCTACGAGCAGTACTTC. Protein sequence: CASSLSGDKPYEQYF.

The V call is TRBV18, the J call TRBJ2-7, with a weak D call TRBD1 (6 bases). V was shortened by 0 bases and J by 8 bases, with 8 bases between the two germline ends. The CDR3 loop spans 12 amino acids. Germline CDR1 KGHSH, CDR2 LQKENI. The CDR3 reads CASSPPGAKQYF. The CDR3 coding sequence is TGTGCCAGCTCACCACCGGGGGCTAAGCAGTACTTC.

This clone appeared a single time. V usage is TRBV9 and J usage is TRBJ2-5; 7 bases line up with TRBD1. CDR3 length: 13 amino acids. Germline V CDR1 and CDR2: SGDLS, YYNGEE. V shed 6 bases and J 1 base; nucleotides not matched to a gene: 3. The CDR3 nucleotides are TGTGCCAGCAACAGGGGTTCCCAAGAGACCCAGTACTTC. Protein product: CASNRGSQETQYF.

The rearrangement uses TRBV10-1 and TRBJ1-2; 8 bases match TRBD1. The germline V gene encodes CDR1 WNHNN and CDR2 SYGVQD (reference sequence). The CDR3 extends over 14 amino acids. Trimming took 1 base from V and 6 from J; bases not matched to a gene: 4. CDR3 coding DNA: TGCGCCAGCAGTGAGTTAGGACAGGGCAATGGCTACACCTTC. Translating it yields CASSELGQGNGYTF.